The source of this TCR beta chain is a study of T cell responses to AZD1222 COVID-19 vaccine. General study points: Across the whole spike, CD4 TCRs peaked at regions 160-218 and 743-854. Seropositive AZD1222 recipients at baseline numbered only five or six. Nearly half of spike-specific TCRs reportedly go after variant regions that carry no mutations. White British donors predominated, females outnumbered males, and clonal diversity was possibly underestimated.

Produced via immunoSEQ multiplex PCR; TCRdb's table is partial and in-frame only. The sample shows around 100,000 clones, around 96% of them seen only once. Note on this clone: Its antigen remains unidentified.

V lost 5 bases and J 3 bases, leaving 16 bases between the germline ends. Germline values: CDR1 MGHDK, CDR2 SYGVNS. CDR3 length equals 15 residues. The chain joins TRBV25-1 to TRBJ1-2, with D maybe TRBD1 (5 bases). The sample was peripheral blood, taken on day 0 of AZD1222 vaccination. This sequence was found in an adult in good health. The CDR3 nucleotides are TGTGCCAGCAGTCCCCCGGGGGGGGGACACTATGGCTACACCTTC. Translation: CASSPPGGGHYGYTF.